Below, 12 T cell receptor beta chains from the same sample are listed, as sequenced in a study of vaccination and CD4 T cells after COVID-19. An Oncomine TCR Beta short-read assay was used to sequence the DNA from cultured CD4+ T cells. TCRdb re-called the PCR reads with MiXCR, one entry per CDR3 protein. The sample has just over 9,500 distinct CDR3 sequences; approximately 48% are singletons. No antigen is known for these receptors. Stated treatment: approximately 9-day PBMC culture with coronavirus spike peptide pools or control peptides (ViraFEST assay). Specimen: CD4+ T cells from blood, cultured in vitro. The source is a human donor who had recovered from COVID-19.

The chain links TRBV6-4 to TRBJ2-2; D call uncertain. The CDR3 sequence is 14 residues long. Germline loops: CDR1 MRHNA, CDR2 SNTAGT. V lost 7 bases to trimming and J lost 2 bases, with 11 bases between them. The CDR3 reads CASKEQENTGELFF. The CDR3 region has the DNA TGTGCCAGCAAGGAGCAGGAAAACACCGGGGAGCTGTTTTTT.

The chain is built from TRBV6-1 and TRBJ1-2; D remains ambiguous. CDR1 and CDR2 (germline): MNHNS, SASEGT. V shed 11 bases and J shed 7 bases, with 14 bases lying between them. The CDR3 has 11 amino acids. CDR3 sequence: CAAHQAGGYTF. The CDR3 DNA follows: TGTGCCGCACATCAGGCTGGTGGCTACACCTTC.

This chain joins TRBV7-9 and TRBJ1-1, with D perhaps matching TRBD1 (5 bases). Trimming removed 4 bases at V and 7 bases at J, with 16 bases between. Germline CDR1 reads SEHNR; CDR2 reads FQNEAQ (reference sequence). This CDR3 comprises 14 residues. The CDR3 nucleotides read TGTGCCAGCAGCTCCCCTAGGGGTTACGGTGAAGCTTTCTTT. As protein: CASSSPRGYGEAFF.

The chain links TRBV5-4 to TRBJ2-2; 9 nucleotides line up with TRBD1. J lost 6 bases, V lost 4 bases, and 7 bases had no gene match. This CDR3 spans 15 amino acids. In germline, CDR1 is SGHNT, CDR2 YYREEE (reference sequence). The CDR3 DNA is TGTGCCAGCAGCCTAGGACAGGGGAGGTCCGGGGAGCTGTTTTTT. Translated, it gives CASSLGQGRSGELFF. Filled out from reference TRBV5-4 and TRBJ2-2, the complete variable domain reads ETGVTQSPTHLIKTRGQQVTLRCSSQSGHNTVSWYQQALGQGPQFIFQYYREEENGRGNFPPRFSGLQFPNYSSELNVNALELDDSALYLCASSLGQGRSGELFFGEGSRLTVL.

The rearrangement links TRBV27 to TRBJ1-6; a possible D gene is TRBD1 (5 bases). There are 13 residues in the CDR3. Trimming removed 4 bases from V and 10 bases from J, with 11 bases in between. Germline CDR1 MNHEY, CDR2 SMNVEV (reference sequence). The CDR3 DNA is TGTGCCAGCAGTTGGGACGTAATCTCACCCCTCCACTTT. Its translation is CASSWDVISPLHF.

The CDR3: CASSEGWRGRETQYF. The CDR3 region has the DNA TGTGCCAGCAGTGAGGGCTGGAGGGGACGGGAGACCCAGTACTTC. The chain couples TRBV2 to TRBJ2-5; perhaps TRBD2 as D (6 bases). The V gene's germline CDR1 is SNHLY and CDR2 FYNNEI. The CDR3 has 15 amino acids. V dropped 3 bases and J dropped 5 bases, with 16 bases sitting between them.

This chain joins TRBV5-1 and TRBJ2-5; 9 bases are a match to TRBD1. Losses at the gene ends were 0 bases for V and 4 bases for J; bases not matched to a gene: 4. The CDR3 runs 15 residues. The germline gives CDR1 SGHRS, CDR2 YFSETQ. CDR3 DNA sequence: TGCGCCAGCAGCTTGGGGGACAGGGTGGTAGAGACCCAGTACTTC. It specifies CASSLGDRVVETQYF.

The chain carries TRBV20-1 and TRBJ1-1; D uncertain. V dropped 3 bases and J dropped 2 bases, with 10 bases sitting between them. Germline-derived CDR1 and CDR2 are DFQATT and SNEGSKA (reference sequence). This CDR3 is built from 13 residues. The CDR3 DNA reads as TGCAGTGCTAGGGAGGACCCTAACACTGAAGCTTTCTTT. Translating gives CSAREDPNTEAFF.

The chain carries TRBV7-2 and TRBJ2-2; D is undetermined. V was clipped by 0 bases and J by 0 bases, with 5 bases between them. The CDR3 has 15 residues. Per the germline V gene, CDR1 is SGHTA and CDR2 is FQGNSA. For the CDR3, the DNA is TGTGCCAGCAGCTTAGCGGGAACGAACACCGGGGAGCTGTTTTTT. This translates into CASSLAGTNTGELFF.

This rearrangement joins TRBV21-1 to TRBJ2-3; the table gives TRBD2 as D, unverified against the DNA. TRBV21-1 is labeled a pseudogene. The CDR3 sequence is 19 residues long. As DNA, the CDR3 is TGTGCCAGCAGCAACCCGACTAGCGGGAGGGGGGGTTGCACAGATACGCAGTATTTT. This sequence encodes CASSNPTSGRGGCTDTQYF.

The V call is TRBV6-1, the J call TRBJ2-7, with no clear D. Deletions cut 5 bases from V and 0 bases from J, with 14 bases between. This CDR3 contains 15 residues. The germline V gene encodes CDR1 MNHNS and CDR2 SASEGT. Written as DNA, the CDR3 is TGTGCCAGCAGTCGCCCCAGACTCCGCTCCTACGAGCAGTACTTC. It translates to CASSRPRLRSYEQYF.

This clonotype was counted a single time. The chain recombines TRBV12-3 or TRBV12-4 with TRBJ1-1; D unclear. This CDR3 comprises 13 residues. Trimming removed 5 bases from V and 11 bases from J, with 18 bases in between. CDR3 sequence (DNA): TGTGCCAGCAGTCTCCGGACCGCTCCTACGGCTTTCTTT. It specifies CASSLRTAPTAFF.